Each of the 9 T cell receptor beta chains below was sequenced from the same sample in a study of beta chain features in type 1 diabetes. The isolated RNA, all of it, was reverse transcribed, so expressed TCRB transcripts were what got sequenced. The repertoire was sequenced with immunoSEQ multiplex PCR; TCRdb's copy has only in-frame clones and lacks some. The repertoire has approximately 360,000 clones, 10% to 15% of them found once; the top ten carry 0.008% to 0.011%. The antigens for these receptors are not known. Overall study findings and caveats: Among all four CD4+ subsets, Type 1 diabetes patients had TCRB CDR3s that were moderately but significantly shorter.

The sequencing sample was made of naive CD4+ T cells from blood. Receptor source: a woman between 18 and 29 years old with type 1 diabetes.

The chain uses TRBV19 and TRBJ1-4; the D is unclear. The CDR3 contains 13 residues. V was pared by 3 bases and J by 5 bases, with 7 bases between. Germline values: CDR1 LNHDA, CDR2 SQIVND (reference sequence). The CDR3 DNA sequence: TGTGCCAGTAGTATGCGGGAGAATGAAAAACTGTTTTTT. It translates to CASSMRENEKLFF. Drawing the rest from reference TRBV19 and TRBJ1-4, the complete variable domain is DGGITQSPKYLFRKEGQNVTLSCEQNLNHDAMYWYRQDPGQGLRLIYYSQIVNDFQKGDIAEGYSVSREKKESFPLTVTSAQKNPTAFYLCASSMRENEKLFFGSGTQLSVL.

This clone was observed a few times. The sample contains more than one DNA sequence encoding this CDR3. V gene TRBV30 combines with J gene TRBJ1-5; the D gene is possibly TRBD1 (5 bases). The CDR3 contains 13 residues. Germline CDR1 GTSNPN, CDR2 SVGIG (reference sequence). V was clipped by 0 bases and J by 4 bases, with 7 bases between them. The CDR3 DNA is TGTGCCTGGAGTGTACGGGGGAATCAGCCCCAGCATTTT. Translation: CAWSVRGNQPQHF.

This sequence joins TRBV5-1 and TRBJ2-3; no definite D call. Trimming took off 3 bases at V and 1 base at J, with 6 bases between the two ends. The germline CDR1 and CDR2 sequences are SGHRS and YFSETQ. CDR3 length: 13 residues. CDR3 nucleotides: TGCGCCAGCAGCTCTCAGGGCACAGATACGCAGTATTTT. Its protein product is CASSSQGTDTQYF.

This clone was found a few times. V is TRBV19 and J is TRBJ1-1, with D unclear. Germline V gives CDR1 LNHDA, CDR2 SQIVND (reference sequence). The length of the CDR3 is 12 residues. Trimming pared 8 bases from V and 8 bases from J, leaving 15 bases between. CDR3 amino acids: CASSFLGGEAFF. The CDR3, as DNA: TGTGCCAGTTCTTTCCTCGGCGGGGAAGCTTTCTTT.

The rearrangement links TRBV2 to TRBJ2-1; 12 bases are shared with TRBD2. The germline V gene encodes CDR1 SNHLY and CDR2 FYNNEI. The CDR3 length is 15 residues. Written as DNA, the CDR3 is TGTGCGCCTCCCGCCGGACTAGCGGGAAGGTATGAGCAGTTCTTC. Encoded protein: CAPPAGLAGRYEQFF.

Only a few counts were recorded for this clone. The chain employs TRBV9 and TRBJ1-2; TRBD1 agrees at 11 bases. Trimming took 3 bases from V and 5 from J; bases not matched to a gene: 12. CDR3 length: 17 residues. Germline V gene sequence: CDR1 SGDLS, CDR2 YYNGEE. CDR3 sequence: CASSGGTGGHPWYGYTF. The CDR3 DNA is TGTGCCAGCAGCGGGGGGACAGGGGGTCACCCCTGGTATGGCTACACCTTC.

This rearrangement joins TRBV11-2 to TRBJ1-5, with D perhaps matching TRBD1 (6 bases). In germline, CDR1 is SGHAT, CDR2 FQNNGV. The germline V and J ends were trimmed by 5 bases and 0 bases, with 8 bases remaining between them. The length of the CDR3 is 14 residues. The CDR3 region is CASSADSSNQPQHF. The DNA of the CDR3 is TGTGCCAGCAGCGCGGACAGTAGCAATCAGCCCCAGCATTTT. Full variable domain (remainder filled in from reference TRBV11-2 and TRBJ1-5): EAGVAQSPRYKIIEKRQSVAFWCNPISGHATLYWYQQILGQGPKLLIQFQNNGVVDDSQLPKDRFSAERLKGVDSTLKIQPAKLEDSAVYLCASSADSSNQPQHFGDGTRLSIL.

The chain joins TRBV10-2 to TRBJ2-5, with TRBD1 matching 7 bases. The length of the CDR3 is 14 residues. The J segment lost 7 bases and the V segment lost 5 bases, leaving 10 bases of the junction unmatched. Germline loops: CDR1 WSHSY, CDR2 SAAADI. CDR3 bases: TGCGCCAGCAGTCCACAGGGGAAAGGGGTGACCCAGTACTTC. The encoded protein is CASSPQGKGVTQYF.

A few counts support this clone. J is TRBJ1-1 and V is TRBV7-9; 7 bases are shared with TRBD1. J lost 9 bases, V lost 5 bases, and 6 bases had no gene match. CDR1 and CDR2 (germline): SEHNR, FQNEAQ (reference sequence). This CDR3 region has 12 residues. CDR3 coding DNA: TGTGCCAGCAGCCTGGACAGGCGTAAAGCTTTCTTT. Protein product: CASSLDRRKAFF.